The clone carrying this T cell receptor beta chain is a singleton in its sample. The antigen is undetermined. TCRdb's copy holds only in-frame clones and misses some; the assay was immunoSEQ multiplex PCR. The table records about 38,000 clones, roughly 85% of them present only once. The sample comes from a study of radiotherapy plus CTLA-4 blockade in lung cancer. Study summary: Objective response was observed in roughly 20% of patients, and disease control in approximately 30%.

Findings and caveats of the study: Response was reportedly best predicted by early blood T cell clone dynamics, with interferon-beta. Once radiotherapy plus ipilimumab had been given, TCR clones derived from tumor expanded in blood.

V trimming: 6 bases; J trimming: 9 bases; junction bases outside the gene matches: 11. CDR1 and CDR2 from the germline V gene are SGHDT and YYEEEE. The CDR3 is made up of 13 amino acids. The TCR originated in a human donor with non-small cell lung cancer whose response to radiotherapy plus ipilimumab could not be evaluated. J is TRBJ2-5 and V is TRBV5-6, with 7 bases lining up with TRBD2. The sample in question was peripheral blood, obtained from a patient treated with radiotherapy plus ipilimumab. The CDR3 here is CASTTRRRGAQYF. The CDR3 region has the DNA TGTGCCAGCACCACCCGGCGTCGGGGGGCCCAGTACTTC.